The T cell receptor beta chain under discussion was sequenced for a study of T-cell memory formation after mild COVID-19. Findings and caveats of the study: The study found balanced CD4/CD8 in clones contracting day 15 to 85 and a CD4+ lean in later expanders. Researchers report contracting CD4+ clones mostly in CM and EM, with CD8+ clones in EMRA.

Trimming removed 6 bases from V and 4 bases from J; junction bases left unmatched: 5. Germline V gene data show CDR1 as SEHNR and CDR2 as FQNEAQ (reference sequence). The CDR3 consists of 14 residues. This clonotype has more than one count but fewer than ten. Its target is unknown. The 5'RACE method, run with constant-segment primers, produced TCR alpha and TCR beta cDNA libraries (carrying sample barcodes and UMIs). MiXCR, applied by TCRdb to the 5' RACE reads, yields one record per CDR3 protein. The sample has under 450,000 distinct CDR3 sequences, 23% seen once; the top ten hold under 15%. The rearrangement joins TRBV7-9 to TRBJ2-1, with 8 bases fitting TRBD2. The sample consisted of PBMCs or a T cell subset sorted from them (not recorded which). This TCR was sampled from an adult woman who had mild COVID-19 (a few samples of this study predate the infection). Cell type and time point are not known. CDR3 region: CASRPGGEYNEQFF. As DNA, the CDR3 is TGTGCCAGCAGGCCGGGAGGGGAATACAATGAGCAGTTCTTC.